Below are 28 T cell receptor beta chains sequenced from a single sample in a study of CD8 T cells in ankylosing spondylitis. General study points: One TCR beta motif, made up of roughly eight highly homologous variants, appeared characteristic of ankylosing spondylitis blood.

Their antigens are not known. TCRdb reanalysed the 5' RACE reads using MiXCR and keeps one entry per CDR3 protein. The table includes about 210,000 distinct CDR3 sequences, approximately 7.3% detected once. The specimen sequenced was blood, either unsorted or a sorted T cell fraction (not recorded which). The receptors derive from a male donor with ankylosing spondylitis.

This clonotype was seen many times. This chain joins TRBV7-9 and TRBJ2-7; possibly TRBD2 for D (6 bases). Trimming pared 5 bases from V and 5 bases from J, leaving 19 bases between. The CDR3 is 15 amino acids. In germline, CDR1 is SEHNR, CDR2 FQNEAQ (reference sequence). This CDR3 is CASSHRDSTGNEQYF. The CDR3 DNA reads TGTGCCAGCAGCCACCGGGACTCGACCGGAAACGAGCAGTACTTC.

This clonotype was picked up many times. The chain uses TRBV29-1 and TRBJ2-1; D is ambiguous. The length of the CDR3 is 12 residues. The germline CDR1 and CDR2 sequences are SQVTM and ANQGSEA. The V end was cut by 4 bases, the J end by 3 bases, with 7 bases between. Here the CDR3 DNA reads TGCAGCGTTGCATGGGACTACAATGAGCAGTTCTTC. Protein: CSVAWDYNEQFF.

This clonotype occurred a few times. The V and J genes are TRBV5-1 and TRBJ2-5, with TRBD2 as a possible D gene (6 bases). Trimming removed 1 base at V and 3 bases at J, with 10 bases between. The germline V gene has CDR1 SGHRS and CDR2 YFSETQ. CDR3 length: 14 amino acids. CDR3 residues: CASSLLGGKETQYF. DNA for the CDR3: TGCGCCAGCAGCTTGCTGGGGGGTAAAGAGACCCAGTACTTC.

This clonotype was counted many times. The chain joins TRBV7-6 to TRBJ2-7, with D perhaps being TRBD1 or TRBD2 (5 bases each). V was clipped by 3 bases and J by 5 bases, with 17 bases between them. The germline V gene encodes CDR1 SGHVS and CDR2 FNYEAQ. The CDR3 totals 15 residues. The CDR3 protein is CASSLRGESLHEQYF. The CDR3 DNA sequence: TGTGCCAGCAGCTTGCGAGGGGAAAGCCTCCACGAGCAGTACTTC. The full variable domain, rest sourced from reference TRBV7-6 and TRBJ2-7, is GAGVSQSPRYKVTKRGQDVALRCDPISGHVSLYWYRQALGQGPEFLTYFNYEAQQDKSGLPNDRFSAERPEGSISTLTIQRTEQRDSAMYRCASSLRGESLHEQYFGPGTRLTVT.

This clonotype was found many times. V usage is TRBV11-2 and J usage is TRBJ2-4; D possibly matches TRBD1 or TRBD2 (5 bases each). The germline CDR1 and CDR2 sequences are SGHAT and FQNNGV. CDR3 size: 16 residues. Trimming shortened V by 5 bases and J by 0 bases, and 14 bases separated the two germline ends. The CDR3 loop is CASSRGGYLAKNIQYF. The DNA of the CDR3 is TGTGCCAGCAGCCGGGGCGGTTATCTAGCCAAAAACATTCAGTACTTC.

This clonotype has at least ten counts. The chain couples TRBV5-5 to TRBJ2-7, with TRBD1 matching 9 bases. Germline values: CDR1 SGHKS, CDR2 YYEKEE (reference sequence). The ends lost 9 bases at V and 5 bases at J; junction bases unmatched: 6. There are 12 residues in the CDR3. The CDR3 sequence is CATGTGSNEQYF. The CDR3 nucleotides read TGTGCCACGGGGACAGGGAGCAACGAGCAGTACTTC.

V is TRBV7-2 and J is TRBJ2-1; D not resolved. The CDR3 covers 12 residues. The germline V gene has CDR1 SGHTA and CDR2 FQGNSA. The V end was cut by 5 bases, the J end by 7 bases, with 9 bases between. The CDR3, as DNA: TGTGCCAGCAGCCCCCCCTCTAATGAGCAGTTCTTC. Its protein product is CASSPPSNEQFF.

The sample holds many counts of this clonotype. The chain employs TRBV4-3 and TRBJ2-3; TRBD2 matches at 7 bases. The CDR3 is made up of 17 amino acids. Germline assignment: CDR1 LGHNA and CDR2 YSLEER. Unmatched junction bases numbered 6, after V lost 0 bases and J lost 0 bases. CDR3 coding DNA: TGCGCCAGCAGCCAAGATGGGCCTAGCGGTAGCACAGATACGCAGTATTTT. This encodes CASSQDGPSGSTDTQYF.

The CDR3: CASSLDNQIRQGDEAFF. DNA of the CDR3: TGCGCCAGCAGCCTGGATAACCAGATTCGGCAGGGGGATGAAGCTTTCTTT. This chain uses TRBV5-1 with TRBJ1-1, with TRBD1 matching 7 bases. CDR1 and CDR2 (germline): SGHRS, YFSETQ. The junction had 19 bases not matched to a gene; V was cut back by 4 bases and J by 7 bases. The CDR3 is made up of 17 amino acids. Full variable domain (missing parts from reference TRBV5-1 and TRBJ1-1): KAGVTQTPRYLIKTRGQQVTLSCSPISGHRSVSWYQQTPGQGLQFLFEYFSETQRNKGNFPGRFSGRQFSNSRSEMNVSTLELGDSALYLCASSLDNQIRQGDEAFFGQGTRLTVV.

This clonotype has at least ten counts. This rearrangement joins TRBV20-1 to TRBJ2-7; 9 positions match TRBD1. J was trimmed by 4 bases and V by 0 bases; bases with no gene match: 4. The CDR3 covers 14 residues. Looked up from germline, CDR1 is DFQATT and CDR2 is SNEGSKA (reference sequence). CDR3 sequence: CSAREGTGMYEQYF. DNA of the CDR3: TGCAGTGCTAGAGAGGGGACAGGGATGTACGAGCAGTACTTC.

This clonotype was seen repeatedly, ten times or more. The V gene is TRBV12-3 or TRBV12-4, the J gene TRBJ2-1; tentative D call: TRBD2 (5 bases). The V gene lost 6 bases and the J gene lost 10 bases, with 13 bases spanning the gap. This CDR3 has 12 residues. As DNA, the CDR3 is TGTGCCAGCAGCATGGGATGGAGGGAGCAGTTCTTC. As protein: CASSMGWREQFF.

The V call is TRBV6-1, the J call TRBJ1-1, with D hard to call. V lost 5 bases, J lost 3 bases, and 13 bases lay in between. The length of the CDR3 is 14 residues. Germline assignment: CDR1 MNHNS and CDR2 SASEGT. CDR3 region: CASSTIRTDTEAFF. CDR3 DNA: TGTGCCAGCAGTACAATCCGCACGGACACTGAAGCTTTCTTT.

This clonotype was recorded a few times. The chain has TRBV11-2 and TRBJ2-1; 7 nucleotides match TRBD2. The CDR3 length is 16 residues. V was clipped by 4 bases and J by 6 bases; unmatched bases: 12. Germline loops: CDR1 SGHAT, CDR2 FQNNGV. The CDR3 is CASSSPYGGGFNEQFF. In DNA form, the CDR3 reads TGTGCCAGCAGCTCCCCCTATGGGGGGGGGTTCAATGAGCAGTTCTTC.

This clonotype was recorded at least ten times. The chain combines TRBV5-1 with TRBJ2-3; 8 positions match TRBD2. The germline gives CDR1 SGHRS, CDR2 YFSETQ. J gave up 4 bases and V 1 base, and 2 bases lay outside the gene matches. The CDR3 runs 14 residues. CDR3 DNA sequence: TGCGCCAGCAGCTTGTCGCGGGAGGCAGATACGCAGTATTTT. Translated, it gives CASSLSREADTQYF.

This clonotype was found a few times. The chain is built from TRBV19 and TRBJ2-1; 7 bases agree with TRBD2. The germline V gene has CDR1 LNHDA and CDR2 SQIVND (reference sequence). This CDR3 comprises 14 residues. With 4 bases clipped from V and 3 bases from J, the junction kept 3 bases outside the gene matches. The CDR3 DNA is TGTGCCAGTAGTACCCTAGCGGTCTACAATGAGCAGTTCTTC. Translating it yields CASSTLAVYNEQFF.

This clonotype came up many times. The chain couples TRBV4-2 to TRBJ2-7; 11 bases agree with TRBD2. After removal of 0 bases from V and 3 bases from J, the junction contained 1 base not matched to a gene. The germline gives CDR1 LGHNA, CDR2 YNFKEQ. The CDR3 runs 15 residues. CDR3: CASSQEGTSGYEQYF. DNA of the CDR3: TGTGCCAGCAGCCAAGAGGGGACTAGCGGCTACGAGCAGTACTTC.

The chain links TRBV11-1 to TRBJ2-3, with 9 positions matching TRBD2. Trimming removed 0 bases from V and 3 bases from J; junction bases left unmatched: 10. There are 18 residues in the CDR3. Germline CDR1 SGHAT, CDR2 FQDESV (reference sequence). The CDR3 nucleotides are TGTGCCAGCAGCTTAGCGCGGTTAGCGGGAGCTTTTACAGATACGCAGTATTTT. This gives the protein CASSLARLAGAFTDTQYF.

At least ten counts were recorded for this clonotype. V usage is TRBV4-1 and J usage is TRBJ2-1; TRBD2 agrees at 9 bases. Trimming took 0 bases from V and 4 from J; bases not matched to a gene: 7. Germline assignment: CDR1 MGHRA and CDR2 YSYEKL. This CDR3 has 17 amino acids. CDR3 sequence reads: CASSQDGASGRYNEQFF. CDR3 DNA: TGCGCCAGCAGCCAAGATGGTGCCAGCGGGAGGTACAATGAGCAGTTCTTC.

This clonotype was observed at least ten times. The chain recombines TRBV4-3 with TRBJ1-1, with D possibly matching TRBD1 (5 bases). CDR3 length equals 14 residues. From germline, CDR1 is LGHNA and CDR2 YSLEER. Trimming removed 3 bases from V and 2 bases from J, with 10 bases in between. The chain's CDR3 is CASSHLTENTEAFF. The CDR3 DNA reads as TGCGCCAGCAGCCACTTGACAGAAAACACTGAAGCTTTCTTT.

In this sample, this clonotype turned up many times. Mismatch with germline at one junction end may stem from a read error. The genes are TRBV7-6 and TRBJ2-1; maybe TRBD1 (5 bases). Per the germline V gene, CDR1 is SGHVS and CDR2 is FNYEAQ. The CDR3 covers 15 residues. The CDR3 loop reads CASILLTGSSNEQFF. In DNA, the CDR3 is TGTGCCAGCATCTTATTAACAGGCTCGTCCAATGAGCAGTTCTTC.

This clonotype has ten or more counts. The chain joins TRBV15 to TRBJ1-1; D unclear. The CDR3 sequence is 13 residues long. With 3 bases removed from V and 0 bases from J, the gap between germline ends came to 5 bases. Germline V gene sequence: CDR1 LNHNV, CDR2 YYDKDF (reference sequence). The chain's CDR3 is CATSSSVNTEAFF. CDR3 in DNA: TGTGCCACCAGCAGTTCCGTGAACACTGAAGCTTTCTTT. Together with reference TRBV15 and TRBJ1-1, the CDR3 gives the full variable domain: DAMVIQNPRYQVTQFGKPVTLSCSQTLNHNVMYWYQQKSSQAPKLLFHYYDKDFNNEADTPDNFQSRRPNTSFCFLDIRSPGLGDTAMYLCATSSSVNTEAFFGQGTRLTVV.

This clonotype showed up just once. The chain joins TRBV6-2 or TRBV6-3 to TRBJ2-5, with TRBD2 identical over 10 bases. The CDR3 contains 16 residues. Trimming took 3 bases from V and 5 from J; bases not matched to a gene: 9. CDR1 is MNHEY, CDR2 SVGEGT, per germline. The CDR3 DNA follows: TGTGCCAGCAGTTATCGAGCGGGAGGGCCTTGGGAGACCCAGTACTTC. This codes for CASSYRAGGPWETQYF.

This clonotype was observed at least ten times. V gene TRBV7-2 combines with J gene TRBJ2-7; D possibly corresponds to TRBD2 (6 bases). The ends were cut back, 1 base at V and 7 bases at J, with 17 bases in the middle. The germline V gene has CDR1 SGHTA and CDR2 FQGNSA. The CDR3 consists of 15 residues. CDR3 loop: CASSLDRGNLLEQYF. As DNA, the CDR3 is TGTGCCAGCAGCTTAGATCGGGGGAACCTCTTGGAGCAGTACTTC.

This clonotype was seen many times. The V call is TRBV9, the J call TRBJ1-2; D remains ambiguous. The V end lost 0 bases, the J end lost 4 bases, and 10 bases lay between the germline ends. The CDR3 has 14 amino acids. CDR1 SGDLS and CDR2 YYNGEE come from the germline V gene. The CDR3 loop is CASSVGRTAYGYTF. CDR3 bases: TGTGCCAGCAGCGTAGGACGGACGGCCTATGGCTACACCTTC.

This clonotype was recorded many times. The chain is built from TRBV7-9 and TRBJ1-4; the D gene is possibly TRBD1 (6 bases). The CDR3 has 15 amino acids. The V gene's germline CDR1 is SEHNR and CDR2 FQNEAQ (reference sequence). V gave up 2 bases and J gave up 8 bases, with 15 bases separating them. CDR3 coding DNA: TGTGCCAGCAGCTTAACGCGGCAGGGGAGAGAAAAACTGTTTTTT. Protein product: CASSLTRQGREKLFF.

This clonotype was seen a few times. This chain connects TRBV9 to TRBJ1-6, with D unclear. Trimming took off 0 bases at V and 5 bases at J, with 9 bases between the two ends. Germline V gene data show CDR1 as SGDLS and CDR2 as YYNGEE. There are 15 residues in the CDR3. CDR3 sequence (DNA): TGTGCCAGCAGCGTAGGAGGTCAGGATAATTCACCCCTCCACTTT. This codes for CASSVGGQDNSPLHF. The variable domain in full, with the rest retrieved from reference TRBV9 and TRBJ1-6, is DSGVTQTPKHLITATGQRVTLRCSPRSGDLSVYWYQQSLDQGLQFLIQYYNGEERAKGNILERFSAQQFPDLHSELNLSSLELGDSALYFCASSVGGQDNSPLHFGNGTRLTVT.

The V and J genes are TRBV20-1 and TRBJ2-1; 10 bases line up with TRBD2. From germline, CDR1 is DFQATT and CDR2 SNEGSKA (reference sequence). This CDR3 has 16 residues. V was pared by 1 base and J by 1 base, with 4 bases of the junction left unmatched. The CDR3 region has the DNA TGCAGTGCTAGAGCTGAGCGGGAGGGGTCCTACAATGAGCAGTTCTTC. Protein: CSARAEREGSYNEQFF.

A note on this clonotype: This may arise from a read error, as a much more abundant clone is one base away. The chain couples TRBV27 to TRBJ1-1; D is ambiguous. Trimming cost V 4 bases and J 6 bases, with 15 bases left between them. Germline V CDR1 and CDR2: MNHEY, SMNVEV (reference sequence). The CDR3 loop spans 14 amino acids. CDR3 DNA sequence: TGTGCCAGCAGTTCTCTAGGTTTAGGAGCTGAAGCTTTCTTT. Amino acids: CASSSLGLGAEAFF.